This is a list of T cell receptor beta chains from one sample in a study of blood T cell repertoires in COVID-19. Clones were sequenced by immunoSEQ multiplex PCR, and TCRdb holds only the in-frame ones, with some missing. Here the sample spans about 120,000 clones, roughly 91% being singletons. Sequences were obtained from peripheral blood. The receptors shown here come from a human donor with acute or convalescent COVID-19. The donor label of this sample is uncertain. Both conserved end residues are part of each CDR3. Fields, in order: CDR3 protein, CDR3 DNA, D gene, clone size, J gene, V gene. D genes are given only for firm matches. Clone size is shown for a subset of rows, as once, few, many or a class of expanded clone.

cdr3_aa: CSVDDSSEAFF
cdr3_nt: TGCAGCGTTGACGACAGCTCTGAAGCTTTCTTT
d_call: NA
clone_size: NA
j_call: TRBJ1-1
v_call: TRBV29-1

cdr3_aa: CASSHAGRDNQPQHF
cdr3_nt: TGCGCCAGCAGCCATGCGGGGAGGGACAATCAGCCCCAGCATTTT
d_call: NA
clone_size: NA
j_call: TRBJ1-5
v_call: TRBV4-1

cdr3_aa: CASSQDRGEPQHF
cdr3_nt: TGTGCCAGCTCACAGGACAGGGGAGAGCCCCAGCATTTT
d_call: TRBD1
clone_size: NA
j_call: TRBJ1-5
v_call: TRBV18

cdr3_aa: CASSQERETEAFF
cdr3_nt: TGCGCCAGCAGTCAAGAAAGGGAGACTGAAGCTTTCTTT
d_call: NA
clone_size: NA
j_call: TRBJ1-1
v_call: TRBV23-1

cdr3_aa: CASSKSSGTQYF
cdr3_nt: TGCGCCAGCAGTAAAAGCAGCGGGACCCAGTACTTC
d_call: NA
clone_size: NA
j_call: TRBJ2-5
v_call: TRBV10-1

cdr3_aa: CASSYSIATNEKLFF
cdr3_nt: TGTGCCAGTAGTTATTCGATAGCAACTAATGAAAAACTGTTTTTT
d_call: NA
clone_size: NA
j_call: TRBJ1-4
v_call: TRBV19

cdr3_aa: CASSLRSALAGETQYF
cdr3_nt: TGTGCCAGCAGCTTGAGATCCGCACTAGCGGGGGAGACCCAGTACTTC
d_call: TRBD2
clone_size: NA
j_call: TRBJ2-5
v_call: TRBV11-1

cdr3_aa: CASRLAGPYNEQFF
cdr3_nt: TGTGCCAGTAGGCTAGCGGGACCTTACAATGAGCAGTTCTTC
d_call: TRBD2
clone_size: NA
j_call: TRBJ2-1
v_call: TRBV19

cdr3_aa: CASSLTGSPNQPQHF
cdr3_nt: TGTGCCAGCAGTCTAACAGGGAGCCCGAATCAGCCCCAGCATTTT
d_call: NA
clone_size: NA
j_call: TRBJ1-5
v_call: TRBV6-2/TRBV6-3

cdr3_aa: CASSLASGFSYEQYF
cdr3_nt: TGTGCCAGCAGTTTAGCTAGCGGTTTCTCCTACGAGCAGTACTTC
d_call: TRBD2
clone_size: NA
j_call: TRBJ2-7
v_call: TRBV27

cdr3_aa: CASSQEGGWNSPLHF
cdr3_nt: TGTGCCAGCAGCCAAGAGGGGGGTTGGAATTCACCCCTCCACTTT
d_call: NA
clone_size: NA
j_call: TRBJ1-6
v_call: TRBV3-1/TRBV3-2

cdr3_aa: CASSQRGTDYEQYF
cdr3_nt: TGTGCCAGCAGCCAAAGGGGCACAGATTACGAGCAGTACTTC
d_call: NA
clone_size: once
j_call: TRBJ2-7
v_call: TRBV4-2

cdr3_aa: CASSIRGLNEKLFF
cdr3_nt: TGTGCCAGCAGCATCAGGGGGTTAAATGAAAAACTGTTTTTT
d_call: TRBD1
clone_size: NA
j_call: TRBJ1-4
v_call: TRBV13

cdr3_aa: CASSSSGVIETQYF
cdr3_nt: TGTGCCAGCAGCTCGTCAGGGGTAATAGAGACCCAGTACTTC
d_call: NA
clone_size: NA
j_call: TRBJ2-5
v_call: TRBV5-4

cdr3_aa: CASSSGQGGYNEQFF
cdr3_nt: TGTGCCAGCAGTTCTGGACAGGGGGGATACAATGAGCAGTTCTTC
d_call: TRBD1
clone_size: NA
j_call: TRBJ2-1
v_call: TRBV2

cdr3_aa: CASSLEPVSGNTIYF
cdr3_nt: TGTGCCAGCAGCTTAGAGCCGGTCTCTGGAAACACCATATATTTT
d_call: NA
clone_size: NA
j_call: TRBJ1-3
v_call: TRBV7-9

cdr3_aa: CASSLAGTSGVNTYEQYF
cdr3_nt: TGTGCCAGCAGCTTAGCTGGGACTAGCGGGGTTAATACCTACGAGCAGTACTTC
d_call: TRBD2
clone_size: few
j_call: TRBJ2-7
v_call: TRBV7-2

cdr3_aa: CASSKQGNTEAFF
cdr3_nt: TGTGCCAGCAGTAAGCAGGGGAACACTGAAGCTTTCTTT
d_call: NA
clone_size: NA
j_call: TRBJ1-1
v_call: TRBV6-4

cdr3_aa: CASTEPGRDLGELFF
cdr3_nt: TGTGCCAGTACCGAGCCGGGGAGGGACCTCGGGGAGCTGTTTTTT
d_call: TRBD2
clone_size: once
j_call: TRBJ2-2
v_call: TRBV19

cdr3_aa: CASSARGMNTEAFF
cdr3_nt: TGTGCCAGCAGCGCCAGGGGGATGAACACTGAAGCTTTCTTT
d_call: TRBD1
clone_size: NA
j_call: TRBJ1-1
v_call: TRBV7-9

cdr3_aa: CASSTTAGKNTEAFF
cdr3_nt: TGTGCCAGTAGTACCACAGCCGGGAAAAACACTGAAGCTTTCTTT
d_call: NA
clone_size: once
j_call: TRBJ1-1
v_call: TRBV19

cdr3_aa: CASIQGGSNQPQHF
cdr3_nt: TGTGCCAGCATCCAGGGAGGGAGCAATCAGCCCCAGCATTTT
d_call: NA
clone_size: NA
j_call: TRBJ1-5
v_call: TRBV28

cdr3_aa: CASSQVSEGDTQYF
cdr3_nt: TGCGCCAGCAGCCAAGTAAGCGAGGGAGATACGCAGTATTTT
d_call: NA
clone_size: NA
j_call: TRBJ2-3
v_call: TRBV4-3

cdr3_aa: CASSRPSAGMDEQYF
cdr3_nt: TGTGCCAGCAGCCGTCCCTCCGCGGGAATGGACGAGCAGTACTTC
d_call: NA
clone_size: NA
j_call: TRBJ2-7
v_call: TRBV3-1/TRBV3-2

cdr3_aa: CASSPGHGGSQYF
cdr3_nt: TGTGCCAGCAGTCCCGGACACGGAGGGTCCCAGTACTTC
d_call: NA
clone_size: NA
j_call: TRBJ2-5
v_call: TRBV12-3/TRBV12-4

cdr3_aa: CASSRDPGQGAAEAFF
cdr3_nt: TGTGCCAGCAGCCGAGACCCAGGACAGGGGGCTGCTGAAGCTTTCTTT
d_call: TRBD1
clone_size: once
j_call: TRBJ1-1
v_call: TRBV4-2

cdr3_aa: CASSSCPTSVCTGELFF
cdr3_nt: TGTGCCAGCAGCTCATGCCCTACTAGCGTTTGCACCGGGGAGCTGTTTTTT
d_call: TRBD2
clone_size: NA
j_call: TRBJ2-2
v_call: TRBV11-3

cdr3_aa: CASHSGTDHGNTIYF
cdr3_nt: TGTGCCTCCCACTCTGGGACAGACCACGGAAACACCATATATTTT
d_call: TRBD1
clone_size: NA
j_call: TRBJ1-3
v_call: TRBV7-2

cdr3_aa: CASSPPQGKPYEQYF
cdr3_nt: TGTGCCAGCAGCCCACCCCAGGGCAAACCCTACGAGCAGTACTTC
d_call: NA
clone_size: few
j_call: TRBJ2-7
v_call: TRBV7-9

cdr3_aa: CASSVGARVDDEQYF
cdr3_nt: TGTGCCAGCAGCGTAGGGGCCAGGGTGGACGACGAGCAGTACTTC
d_call: NA
clone_size: NA
j_call: TRBJ2-7
v_call: TRBV9

cdr3_aa: CATCPWGQGCYEQYF
cdr3_nt: TGTGCCACCTGCCCGTGGGGACAGGGTTGCTACGAGCAGTACTTC
d_call: TRBD1
clone_size: NA
j_call: TRBJ2-7
v_call: TRBV6-5

cdr3_aa: CATRRGAAGYEQYF
cdr3_nt: TGTGCCACCCGACGGGGGGCGGCAGGGTACGAGCAGTACTTC
d_call: NA
clone_size: NA
j_call: TRBJ2-7
v_call: TRBV7-2

cdr3_aa: CASSKDRGNTGTEAFF
cdr3_nt: TGTGCCAGCAGCAAAGACAGGGGGAACACGGGCACTGAAGCTTTCTTT
d_call: NA
clone_size: NA
j_call: TRBJ1-1
v_call: TRBV21-1

cdr3_aa: CASSPATGGRYF
cdr3_nt: TGTGCCAGCAGCCCGGCTACGGGTGGGAGGTATTTT
d_call: NA
clone_size: NA
j_call: TRBJ2-3
v_call: TRBV12-3/TRBV12-4

cdr3_aa: CASSQAGRSNTEAFF
cdr3_nt: TGTGCCAGCAGCCAAGCCGGGAGGTCAAACACTGAAGCTTTCTTT
d_call: NA
clone_size: NA
j_call: TRBJ1-1
v_call: TRBV4-2

cdr3_aa: CASSQAQVGDNEQFF
cdr3_nt: TGTGCCAGCAGCCAAGCACAGGTGGGCGACAATGAGCAGTTCTTC
d_call: NA
clone_size: NA
j_call: TRBJ2-1
v_call: TRBV4-2

cdr3_aa: CASSLYRGNYGYTF
cdr3_nt: TGTGCCAGCAGTTTATACCGGGGTAACTATGGCTACACCTTC
d_call: NA
clone_size: NA
j_call: TRBJ1-2
v_call: TRBV27

cdr3_aa: CASRDLATGELFF
cdr3_nt: TGTGCCAGCCGGGATTTGGCCACCGGGGAGCTGTTTTTT
d_call: NA
clone_size: NA
j_call: TRBJ2-2
v_call: TRBV3-1/TRBV3-2

cdr3_aa: CASSQVLGGTGELFF
cdr3_nt: TGCGCCAGCAGCCAAGTGTTGGGAGGGACCGGGGAGCTGTTTTTT
d_call: TRBD2
clone_size: NA
j_call: TRBJ2-2
v_call: TRBV4-3

cdr3_aa: CASSLRLTEAFF
cdr3_nt: TGTGCCAGCAGTTTGAGGTTAACTGAAGCTTTCTTT
d_call: NA
clone_size: NA
j_call: TRBJ1-1
v_call: TRBV28